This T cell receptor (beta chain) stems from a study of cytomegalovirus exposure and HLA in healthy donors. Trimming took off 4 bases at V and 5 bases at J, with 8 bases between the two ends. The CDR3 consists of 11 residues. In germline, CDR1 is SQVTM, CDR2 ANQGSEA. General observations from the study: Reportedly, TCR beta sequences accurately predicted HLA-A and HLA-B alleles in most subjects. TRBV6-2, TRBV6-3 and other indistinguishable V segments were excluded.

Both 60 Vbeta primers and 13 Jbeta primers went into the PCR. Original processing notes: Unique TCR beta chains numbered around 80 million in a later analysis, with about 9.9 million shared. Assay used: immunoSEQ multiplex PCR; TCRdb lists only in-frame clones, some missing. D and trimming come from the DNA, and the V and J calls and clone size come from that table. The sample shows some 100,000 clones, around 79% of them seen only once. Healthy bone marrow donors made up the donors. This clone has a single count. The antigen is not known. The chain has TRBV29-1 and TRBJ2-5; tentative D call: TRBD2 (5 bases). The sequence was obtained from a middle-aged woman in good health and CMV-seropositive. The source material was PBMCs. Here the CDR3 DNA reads TGCAGCGTTGTACTAGTGGAGACCCAGTACTTC. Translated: CSVVLVETQYF.